The 6 T cell receptor beta chains below all came from one sample that was sequenced in a study of OX40 agonist ivuxolimab in advanced cancers. Produced via immunoSEQ multiplex PCR; TCRdb's table is partial and in-frame only. The sample has fewer than 25,000 clones, around 88% seen once; the top ten hold roughly 25%. Here the sequenced sample was CD4+ or CD8+ T cells sorted from blood, taken in a trial of the OX40 agonist ivuxolimab. These receptors all stem from an adult with an advanced solid tumor such as melanoma, head and neck, liver or kidney cancer.

The chain links TRBV4-3 to TRBJ1-2, with 8 bases matching TRBD1. Germline CDR1 and CDR2: LGHNA and YSLEER. Germline trimming cut 4 bases from V and 0 bases from J; bases unmatched to any gene: 4. The CDR3 is 15 amino acids. The CDR3 spells CASSRDRGANYGYTF. The CDR3 DNA reads as TGCGCCAGCAGCCGAGACAGGGGAGCTAACTATGGCTACACCTTC.

This clone has only a few counts. This rearrangement joins TRBV5-1 to TRBJ2-7, with D possibly TRBD1 on 5 matching bases. CDR1 is SGHRS, CDR2 YFSETQ, per germline. The CDR3 covers 14 residues. V was cut by 2 bases and J by 4 bases, with 13 bases left in between. The CDR3 here is CASSFDSYQYEQYF. The CDR3 nucleotides are TGCGCCAGCAGCTTCGACAGCTATCAATACGAGCAGTACTTC.

The chain is built from TRBV28 and TRBJ2-7; the match to TRBD2 covers 10 bases. This CDR3 has 14 amino acids. The germline V gene has CDR1 MDHEN and CDR2 SYDVKM. After removal of 10 bases from V and 1 base from J, the junction contained 7 bases not matched to a gene. The CDR3 DNA reads TGTGCCAACCCACTAGCGGGAAAGTCCTACGAGCAGTACTTC. Protein sequence: CANPLAGKSYEQYF.

Points on this clone: The junction departs from the called germline gene at one end, perhaps through a read error. The V call is TRBV7-3, the J call TRBJ2-5; 7 bases match TRBD2. The end of the DNA aligns better with TRBJ2-7, so the J call may be wrong. The V gene's germline CDR1 is SGHTA and CDR2 FQGTGA. There are 15 residues in the CDR3. The chain's CDR3 is CASSLLGGSSHEQYF. CDR3 nucleotides: TGTGCCAGCAGCCTCTTGGGCGGGAGCTCCCACGAGCAGTACTTC.

This clone appeared a few times. This chain links TRBV4-1 with TRBJ1-4; D gene ambiguous. The V gene lost 5 bases and the J gene lost 0 bases, with 10 bases spanning the gap. This CDR3 spans 15 amino acids. Germline V gives CDR1 MGHRA, CDR2 YSYEKL. DNA for the CDR3: TGCGCCAGCAGCAGAACAGAAGCAACTAATGAAAAACTGTTTTTT. This encodes CASSRTEATNEKLFF.

This chain links TRBV6-6 with TRBJ1-1; D not resolved. The V end was cut by 0 bases, the J end by 2 bases, with 10 bases between. Germline V lookup: CDR1 MNHNY, CDR2 SVGAGI (reference sequence). The CDR3 extends over 15 amino acids. CDR3 loop: CASSYSPASNTEAFF. The DNA for the CDR3 is TGTGCCAGCAGTTACTCCCCCGCCTCAAACACTGAAGCTTTCTTT.